The present T cell receptor (beta chain) was sequenced within a study of identical twins. Study-wide results and limits: Abundant cord blood beta clonotypes carried fewer insertions; memory repertoires showed none.

The authors used template switching to add a universal primer site and gave cDNA unique molecular identifiers. TCRdb reanalysed the 5' RACE reads using MiXCR and keeps one entry per CDR3 protein. This sample has under 450,000 distinct CDR3 sequences; less than 20% occur once, and the top ten carry about 12%. This clonotype was seen many times. Its antigen is not known. Trimming shortened V by 5 bases and J by 2 bases, and 10 bases separated the two germline ends. The CDR3 consists of 13 residues. Germline V lookup: CDR1 SQVTM, CDR2 ANQGSEA. The material sequenced was naive T cells sorted from blood. The V gene is TRBV29-1, the J gene TRBJ1-5, with unresolved D. This clonotype was obtained from a man aged 50-60 years in good health. The CDR3 here is CSVKGDGNQPQHF. In DNA form, the CDR3 reads TGCAGCGTTAAGGGAGATGGCAATCAGCCCCAGCATTTT.